This T cell receptor (beta chain) was observed in a study of blood T cell repertoires in COVID-19. Ages ranged from roughly 18 to 95 years, with residence in some 25 US areas. The study assigned cohorts using participant-reported clinical history. The V gene lost 7 bases and the J gene lost 3 bases, with 18 bases spanning the gap. The CDR3 contains 15 residues. CDR1 MDHEN and CDR2 SYDVKM come from the germline V gene. Sequencing used immunoSEQ multiplex PCR; TCRdb keeps in-frame clones, though not all of them. The repertoire holds more than 200,000 clones, with around 87% as singletons. This clonotype originated in a man aged 30 to 45 in a cohort exposed to, infected with or recovered from COVID-19 (not recorded which). The J gene is TRBJ1-1, the V gene TRBV28; no definite D call. The sequenced sample consisted of PBMCs or T cells enriched from blood (not recorded which). The CDR3 region has the DNA TGTGCCAGCATTCCCGTTACCACGGTACACACTGAAGCTTTCTTT. Its translation: CASIPVTTVHTEAFF.